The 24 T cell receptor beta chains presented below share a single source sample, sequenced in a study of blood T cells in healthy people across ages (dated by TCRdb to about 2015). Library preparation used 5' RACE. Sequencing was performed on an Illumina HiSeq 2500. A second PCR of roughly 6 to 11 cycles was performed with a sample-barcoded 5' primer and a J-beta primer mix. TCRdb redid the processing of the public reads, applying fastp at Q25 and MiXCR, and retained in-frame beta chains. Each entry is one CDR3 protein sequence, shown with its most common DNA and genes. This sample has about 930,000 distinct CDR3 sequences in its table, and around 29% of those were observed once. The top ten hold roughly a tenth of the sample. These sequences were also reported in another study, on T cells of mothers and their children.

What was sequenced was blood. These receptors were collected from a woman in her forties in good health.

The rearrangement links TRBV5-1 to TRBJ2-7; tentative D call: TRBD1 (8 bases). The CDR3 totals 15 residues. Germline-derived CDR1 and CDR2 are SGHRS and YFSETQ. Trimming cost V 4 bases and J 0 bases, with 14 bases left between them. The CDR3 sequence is CASSGGDRPSYEQYF. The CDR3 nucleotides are TGCGCCAGCAGCGGGGGGGACAGGCCCTCCTACGAGCAGTACTTC. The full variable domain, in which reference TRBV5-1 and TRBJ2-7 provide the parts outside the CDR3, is KAGVTQTPRYLIKTRGQQVTLSCSPISGHRSVSWYQQTPGQGLQFLFEYFSETQRNKGNFPGRFSGRQFSNSRSEMNVSTLELGDSALYLCASSGGDRPSYEQYFGPGTRLTVT.

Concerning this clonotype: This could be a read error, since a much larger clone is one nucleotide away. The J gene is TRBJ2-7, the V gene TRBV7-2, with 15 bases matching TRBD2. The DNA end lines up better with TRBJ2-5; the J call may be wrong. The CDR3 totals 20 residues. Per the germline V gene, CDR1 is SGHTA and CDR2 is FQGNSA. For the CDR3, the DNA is TGTGCCAGCAACCCACCGTCTGAGGGACTAGCGGGGGGATCGCGGGAGACCCAGTACTTC. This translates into CASNPPSEGLAGGSRETQYF.

Written as DNA, the CDR3 is TGCGCCAGCAGCTTCGGTGGGACAGGGGATTCACCCCTCCACTTT. This sequence encodes CASSFGGTGDSPLHF. The rearrangement uses TRBV5-1 and TRBJ1-6, with 10 bases fitting TRBD1. Per germline, CDR1 SGHRS and CDR2 YFSETQ. Trimming at V came to 2 bases and at J to 8 bases, leaving 4 bases not matched to a gene. The CDR3 runs to 15 residues.

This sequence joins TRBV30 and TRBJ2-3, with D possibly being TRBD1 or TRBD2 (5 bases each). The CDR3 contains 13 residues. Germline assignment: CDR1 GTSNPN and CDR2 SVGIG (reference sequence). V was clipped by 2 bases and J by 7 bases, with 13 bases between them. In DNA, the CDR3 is TGTGCCTGGAGTAAGGGACGGGCAAATACGCAGTATTTT. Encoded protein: CAWSKGRANTQYF.

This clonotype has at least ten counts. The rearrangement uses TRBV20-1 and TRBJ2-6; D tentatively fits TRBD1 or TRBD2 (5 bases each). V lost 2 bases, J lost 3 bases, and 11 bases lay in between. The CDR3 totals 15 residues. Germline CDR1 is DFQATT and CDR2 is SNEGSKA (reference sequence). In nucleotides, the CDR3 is TGCAGTGCTAGATTTGGGGGAAGTGGGGCCAACGTCCTGACTTTC. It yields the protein CSARFGGSGANVLTF.

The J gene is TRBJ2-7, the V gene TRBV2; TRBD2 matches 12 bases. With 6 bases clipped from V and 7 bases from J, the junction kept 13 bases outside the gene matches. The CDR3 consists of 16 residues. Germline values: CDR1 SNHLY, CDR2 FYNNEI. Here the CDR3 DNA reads TGTGCCAGCAGCACTAGCGGGGGGACCACCTACAATGAGCAGTACTTC. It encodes CASSTSGGTTYNEQYF.

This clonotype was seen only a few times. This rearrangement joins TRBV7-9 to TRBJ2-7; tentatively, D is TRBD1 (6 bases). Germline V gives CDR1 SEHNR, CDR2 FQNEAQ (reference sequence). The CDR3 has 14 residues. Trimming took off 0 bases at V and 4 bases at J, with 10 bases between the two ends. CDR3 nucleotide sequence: TGTGCCAGCAGCTTAGCGCGGACAGAATACGAGCAGTACTTC. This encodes CASSLARTEYEQYF.

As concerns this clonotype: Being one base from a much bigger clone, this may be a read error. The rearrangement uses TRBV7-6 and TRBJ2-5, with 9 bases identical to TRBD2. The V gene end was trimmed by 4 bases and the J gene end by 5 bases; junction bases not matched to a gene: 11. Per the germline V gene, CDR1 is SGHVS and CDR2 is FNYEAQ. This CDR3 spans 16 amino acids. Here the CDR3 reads CASSSWAGGGVETQYF. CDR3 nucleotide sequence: TGTGCCAGCAGCTCATGGGCTGGCGGGGGGGTTGAGACCCAGTACTTC.

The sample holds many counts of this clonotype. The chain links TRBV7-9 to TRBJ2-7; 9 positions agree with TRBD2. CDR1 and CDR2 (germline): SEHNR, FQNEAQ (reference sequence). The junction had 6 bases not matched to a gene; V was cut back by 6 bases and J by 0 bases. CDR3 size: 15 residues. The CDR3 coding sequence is TGTGCCAGCAGGCAAGCGGGGGGCCGCTCCTACGAGCAGTACTTC. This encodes CASRQAGGRSYEQYF.

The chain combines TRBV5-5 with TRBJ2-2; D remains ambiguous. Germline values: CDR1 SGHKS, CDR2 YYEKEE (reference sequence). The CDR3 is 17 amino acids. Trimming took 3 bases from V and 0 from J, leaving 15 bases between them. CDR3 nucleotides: TGTGCCAGCAGCTACCAGGCCGCCGGCGCGAACACCGGGGAGCTGTTTTTT. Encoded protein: CASSYQAAGANTGELFF.

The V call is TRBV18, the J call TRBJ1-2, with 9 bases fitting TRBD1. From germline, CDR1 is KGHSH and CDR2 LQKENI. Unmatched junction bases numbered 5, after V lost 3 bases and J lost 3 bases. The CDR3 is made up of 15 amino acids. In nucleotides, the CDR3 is TGTGCCAGCTCACCCAGGACAGGGGAAGACTATGGCTACACCTTC. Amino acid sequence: CASSPRTGEDYGYTF.

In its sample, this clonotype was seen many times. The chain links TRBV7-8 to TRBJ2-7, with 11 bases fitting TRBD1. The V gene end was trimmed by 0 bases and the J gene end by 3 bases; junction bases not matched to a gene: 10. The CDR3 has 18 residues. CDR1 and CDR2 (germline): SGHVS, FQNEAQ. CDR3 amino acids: CASSLAFLGDRGFYEQYF. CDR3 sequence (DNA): TGTGCCAGCAGCTTAGCGTTTTTGGGGGACAGGGGGTTCTACGAGCAGTACTTC.

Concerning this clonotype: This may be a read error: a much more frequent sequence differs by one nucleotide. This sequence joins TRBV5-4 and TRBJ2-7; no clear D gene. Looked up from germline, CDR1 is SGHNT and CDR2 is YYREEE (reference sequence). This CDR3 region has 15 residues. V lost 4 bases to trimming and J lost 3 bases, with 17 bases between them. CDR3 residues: CASSDDHDLFYEQYF. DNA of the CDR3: TGTGCCAGCAGCGATGACCACGATCTCTTCTACGAGCAGTACTTC.

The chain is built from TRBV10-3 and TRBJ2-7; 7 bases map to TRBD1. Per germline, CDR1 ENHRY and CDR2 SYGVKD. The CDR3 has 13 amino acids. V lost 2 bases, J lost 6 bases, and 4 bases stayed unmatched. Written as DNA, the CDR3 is TGTGCCATCAGTGAGATTCCAGGGGGCGAGCAGTACTTC. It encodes CAISEIPGGEQYF.

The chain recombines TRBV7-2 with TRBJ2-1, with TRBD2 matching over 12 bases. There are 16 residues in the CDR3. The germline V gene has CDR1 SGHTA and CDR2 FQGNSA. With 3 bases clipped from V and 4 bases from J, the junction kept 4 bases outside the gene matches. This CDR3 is CASSLETSGGYNEQFF. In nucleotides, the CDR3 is TGTGCCAGCAGCTTGGAGACTAGCGGGGGTTACAATGAGCAGTTCTTC.

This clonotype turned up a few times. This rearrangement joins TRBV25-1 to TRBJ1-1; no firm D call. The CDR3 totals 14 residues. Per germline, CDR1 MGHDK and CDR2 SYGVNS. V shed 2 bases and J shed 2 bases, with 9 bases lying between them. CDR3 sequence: CASSEPNINTEAFF. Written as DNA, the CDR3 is TGTGCCAGCAGTGAACCTAATATCAACACTGAAGCTTTCTTT.

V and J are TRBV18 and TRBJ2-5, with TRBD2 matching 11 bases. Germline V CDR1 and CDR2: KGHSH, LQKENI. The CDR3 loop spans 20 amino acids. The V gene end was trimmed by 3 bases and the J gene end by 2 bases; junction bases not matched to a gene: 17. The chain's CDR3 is CASSPLTVTPLAGEQETQYF. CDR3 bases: TGTGCCAGCTCACCCCTGACGGTTACTCCACTAGCGGGGGAACAAGAGACCCAGTACTTC.

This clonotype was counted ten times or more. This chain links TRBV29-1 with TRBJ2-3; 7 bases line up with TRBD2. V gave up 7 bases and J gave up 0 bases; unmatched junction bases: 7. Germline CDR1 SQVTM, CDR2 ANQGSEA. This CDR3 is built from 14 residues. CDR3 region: CSGASGVSTDTQYF. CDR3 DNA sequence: TGCAGCGGTGCAAGCGGGGTCAGCACAGATACGCAGTATTTT.

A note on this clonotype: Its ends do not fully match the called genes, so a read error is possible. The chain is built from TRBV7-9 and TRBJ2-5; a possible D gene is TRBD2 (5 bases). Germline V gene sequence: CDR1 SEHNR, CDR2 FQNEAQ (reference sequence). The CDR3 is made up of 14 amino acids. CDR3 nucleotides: TGTGCCAACAGCTTAGTTGAGGGATGGGAGACCCAGTACTTC. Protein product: CANSLVEGWETQYF.

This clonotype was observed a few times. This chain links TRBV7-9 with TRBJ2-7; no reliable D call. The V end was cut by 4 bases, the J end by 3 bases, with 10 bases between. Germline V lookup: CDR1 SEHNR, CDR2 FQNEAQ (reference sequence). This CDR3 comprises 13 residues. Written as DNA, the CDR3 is TGTGCCAGCAGCTCCAGCCTTGACTACGAGCAGTACTTC. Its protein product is CASSSSLDYEQYF.

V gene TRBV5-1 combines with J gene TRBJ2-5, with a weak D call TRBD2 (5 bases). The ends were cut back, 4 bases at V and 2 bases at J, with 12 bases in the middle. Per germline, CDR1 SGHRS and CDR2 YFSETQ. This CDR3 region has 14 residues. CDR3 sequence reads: CASSPLRTQETQYF. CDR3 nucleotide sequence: TGCGCCAGCAGCCCACTAAGGACTCAAGAGACCCAGTACTTC.

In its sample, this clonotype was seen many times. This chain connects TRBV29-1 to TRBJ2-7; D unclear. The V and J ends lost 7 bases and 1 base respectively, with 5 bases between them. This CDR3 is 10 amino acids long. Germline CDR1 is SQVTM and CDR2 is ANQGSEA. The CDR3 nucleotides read TGCAGCGCCGGATCCTACGAGCAGTACTTC. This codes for CSAGSYEQYF.

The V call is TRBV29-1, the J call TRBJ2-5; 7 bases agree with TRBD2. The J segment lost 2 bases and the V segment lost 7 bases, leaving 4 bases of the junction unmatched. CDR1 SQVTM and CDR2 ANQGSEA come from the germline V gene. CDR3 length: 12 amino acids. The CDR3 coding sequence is TGCAGCGCTGTGGGACTACAAGAGACCCAGTACTTC. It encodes CSAVGLQETQYF.

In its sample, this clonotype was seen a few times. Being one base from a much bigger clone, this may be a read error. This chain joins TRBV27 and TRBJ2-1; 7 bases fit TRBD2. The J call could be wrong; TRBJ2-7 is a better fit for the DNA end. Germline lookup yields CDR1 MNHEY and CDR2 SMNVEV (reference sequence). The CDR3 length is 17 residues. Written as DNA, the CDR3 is TGTGCCAGCAGTCCCCTCCCAGCGGGATACTCCTACAATGAGCAGTACTTC. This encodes CASSPLPAGYSYNEQYF.